This passage covers 15 T cell receptor beta chains from one sample sequenced in a study of cytomegalovirus exposure and HLA in healthy donors. Vbeta (60) and Jbeta (13) primers were used in the PCR. Sequencing used immunoSEQ multiplex PCR; TCRdb keeps in-frame clones, though not all of them. The repertoire consists of approximately 150,000 clones, with approximately 88% occurring once and the leading ten covering 0.7% to 1%. Material for sequencing was PBMCs. The receptors originated from a woman between 25 and 40 years old in good health and CMV-seronegative.

This rearrangement joins TRBV7-8 to TRBJ1-4; D is unclear. This CDR3 is built from 15 residues. V was cut by 5 bases and J by 7 bases, with 17 bases left in between. Germline V CDR1 and CDR2: SGHVS, FQNEAQ. This CDR3 reads CASSEIRGVPEKLFF. The CDR3 nucleotides are TGTGCCAGCAGCGAAATCCGGGGAGTACCTGAAAAACTGTTTTTT.

The chain has TRBV6-5 and TRBJ2-5, with TRBD1 matching over 7 bases. Unmatched junction bases numbered 1, after V lost 5 bases and J lost 4 bases. The CDR3 is 12 residues long. Germline V gene lookup returns CDR1 MNHEY and CDR2 SVGAGI. CDR3 coding DNA: TGTGCCAGCAGTGCAGGGGGAGAGACCCAGTACTTC. It translates to CASSAGGETQYF.

The chain carries TRBV30 and TRBJ1-4; D is unclear. With 0 bases removed from V and 5 bases from J, the gap between germline ends came to 7 bases. The germline CDR1 and CDR2 sequences are GTSNPN and SVGIG (reference sequence). This CDR3 has 13 amino acids. CDR3: CAWSVYGNEKLFF. The CDR3, as DNA: TGTGCCTGGAGTGTGTACGGGAATGAAAAACTGTTTTTT.

The rearrangement uses TRBV19 and TRBJ1-1; unclear D gene. V lost 3 bases and J 0 bases, leaving 11 bases between the germline ends. This CDR3 spans 15 amino acids. Germline lookup yields CDR1 LNHDA and CDR2 SQIVND (reference sequence). The CDR3 DNA reads as TGTGCCAGTAGTATCCCAGGCCTGATGAACACTGAAGCTTTCTTT. This sequence encodes CASSIPGLMNTEAFF.

This clone was found once. This chain links TRBV5-4 with TRBJ2-3; D gene uncertain. The CDR3 runs 14 residues. V gave up 1 base and J gave up 4 bases, with 10 bases separating them. The V gene's germline CDR1 is SGHNT and CDR2 YYREEE (reference sequence). CDR3 in amino acids: CASSLLSGADTQYF. In nucleotides, the CDR3 is TGTGCCAGCAGCTTGTTGTCCGGAGCAGATACGCAGTATTTT.

This clone was picked up a small number of times. The chain employs TRBV4-3 and TRBJ2-7; 10 bases are a match to TRBD1. The trim removed 5 bases at V and 3 bases at J, leaving 4 bases unmatched. This CDR3 contains 14 residues. The germline gives CDR1 LGHNA, CDR2 YSLEER. The CDR3 nucleotides read TGCGCCAGCAGCTACGGACAGGGGGACTACGAGCAGTACTTC. Translation: CASSYGQGDYEQYF.

The rearrangement uses TRBV4-3 and TRBJ1-2, with TRBD1 identical over 7 bases. J gave up 8 bases and V 4 bases, and 16 bases lay outside the gene matches. CDR3 length equals 16 residues. CDR1 and CDR2 from the germline V gene are LGHNA and YSLEER. The CDR3 loop is CASSPTTTGAGGGYTF. CDR3 DNA: TGCGCCAGCAGCCCAACAACCACAGGGGCCGGGGGAGGCTACACCTTC.

The chain uses TRBV13 and TRBJ2-1, with 14 bases matching TRBD2. This CDR3 spans 14 amino acids. V was clipped by 5 bases and J by 10 bases; unmatched bases: 4. The V gene's germline CDR1 is PRHDT and CDR2 FYEKMQ (reference sequence). In DNA form, the CDR3 reads TGTGCCAGCAGCCCGGGACTAGCGGGAGTCGAGCAGTTCTTC. Translated, it gives CASSPGLAGVEQFF.

The V gene is TRBV19, the J gene TRBJ2-7; D possibly corresponds to TRBD1 (7 bases). The CDR3 has 15 residues. Trimming removed 2 bases from V and 0 bases from J, with 11 bases in between. The germline CDR1 and CDR2 sequences are LNHDA and SQIVND (reference sequence). CDR3 amino acids: CASSIPGGSSYEQYF. The CDR3 nucleotides read TGTGCCAGTAGTATACCAGGGGGGTCCTCCTACGAGCAGTACTTC.

The chain has TRBV2 and TRBJ1-4; D call uncertain. Deletions cut 6 bases from V and 7 bases from J, with 15 bases between. Germline CDR1 is SNHLY and CDR2 is FYNNEI. The CDR3 is made up of 14 amino acids. The CDR3 sequence: CASRVGRESEKLFF. The CDR3 nucleotides read TGTGCCAGCAGGGTGGGCCGAGAAAGTGAAAAACTGTTTTTT.

The CDR3 here is CASSIWGGDTQYF. The CDR3 DNA reads as TGTGCCAGTAGTATATGGGGGGGGGATACGCAGTATTTT. V usage is TRBV19 and J usage is TRBJ2-3; 7 bases line up with TRBD2. Germline CDR1 is LNHDA and CDR2 is SQIVND (reference sequence). Trimming at V came to 2 bases and at J to 6 bases, leaving 2 bases not matched to a gene. This CDR3 is 13 amino acids long.

The chain links TRBV7-9 to TRBJ2-7; 11 bases are a match to TRBD2. This CDR3 is 15 amino acids long. From germline, CDR1 is SEHNR and CDR2 FQNEAQ (reference sequence). V lost 5 bases to trimming and J lost 4 bases; unmatched junction nucleotides: 7. The CDR3 nucleotides read TGTGCCAGCAGCCCCGGACTAGCGGGTATATACGAGCAGTACTTC. This encodes CASSPGLAGIYEQYF.

With respect to this clone: With a much larger clone just one base away, this may be a read error. The CDR3 loop is CASSESGNTEAFF. CDR3 DNA sequence: TGCGCCAGCAGTGAGTCCGGGAACACTGAAGCTTTCTTT. The J gene is TRBJ1-1, the V gene TRBV10-1; D is ambiguous. The CDR3 has 13 amino acids. Trimming cost V 0 bases and J 1 base, with 3 bases left between them. Looked up from germline, CDR1 is WNHNN and CDR2 is SYGVQD (reference sequence).

The V and J genes are TRBV5-1 and TRBJ1-1; 8 nucleotides match TRBD1. The CDR3 loop spans 15 amino acids. CDR1 SGHRS and CDR2 YFSETQ come from the germline V gene. With 2 bases clipped from V and 6 bases from J, the junction kept 9 bases outside the gene matches. DNA of the CDR3: TGCGCCAGCAGCTTACAGGGGGGCCGCAGCGCTGAAGCTTTCTTT. This translates into CASSLQGGRSAEAFF.

The sample holds one count of this clone. The rearrangement joins TRBV5-1 to TRBJ1-1; D gene ambiguous. The germline V gene encodes CDR1 SGHRS and CDR2 YFSETQ. V gave up 4 bases and J gave up 1 base, with 11 bases separating them. The CDR3 is 14 residues long. This CDR3 is CASSRVSGNTEAFF. In nucleotides, the CDR3 is TGCGCCAGCAGCCGTGTGTCGGGGAACACTGAAGCTTTCTTT.